This T cell receptor beta chain is from a study of blood T cells in healthy people across ages. General study points: For the donors, CMV status was unknown and possibly confounded expanded clonotype changes. The long-lived group displayed more naive CD4+ cells, plus higher diversity, than the aged donors did.

A second PCR, run for about 7 to 11 cycles, used a sample-barcoded 5' primer plus a J-beta primer mix. The authors tagged each cDNA molecule using a template-switch adaptor with 12 random nucleotides. One entry per CDR3 protein results from TCRdb running MiXCR on the 5' RACE reads. This sample carries over 1.5 million distinct CDR3 sequences, roughly 50% of them seen once, and the ten largest clones take around 2.1%. This clonotype has more than one count but fewer than ten. The target antigen is unknown. V lost 6 bases to trimming and J lost 2 bases, with 12 bases between them. The CDR3 runs to 14 residues. CDR1 and CDR2 from the germline V gene are SEHNR and FQNEAQ (reference sequence).

The chain uses TRBV7-9 and TRBJ2-3; tentative D call: TRBD2 (6 bases). Sequencing was carried out using blood. The clonotype was recovered from a woman aged 40-49 years in good health. In DNA form, the CDR3 reads TGTGCCAGCAGTTTCCGCGGGAACACAGATACGCAGTATTTT. It encodes CASSFRGNTDTQYF.